The present T cell receptor beta chain was sequenced within a study of T cells in Graves' hyperthyroidism and ophthalmopathy. Study-wide results and limits: The model's output predicted ophthalmopathy at a median of 6.5 months prior to onset.

Germline V lookup: CDR1 MNHNS, CDR2 SASEGT. Trimming stripped 1 base from V and 4 bases from J, with 11 bases between. The CDR3 is 15 amino acids. Enrolled ophthalmopathy patients presented with a Clinical Activity Score of at least 3, a NOSPECS grade of at least 4, and disease duration under 3 months. Using more than 7.5 ml of fresh peripheral blood, PBMCs were prepared. This clonotype was observed at least ten times. Its target is not known. RNA transcripts served as the template for amplifying TCR beta CDR3 regions. Using the HTBI primer set, a first-round RT-PCR was run on the TCR CDR3. One entry per CDR3 protein results from TCRdb running MiXCR on the multiplex PCR reads. Of about 350,000 distinct CDR3 sequences in the sample, about a sixth were seen once.

The TCR originated in a woman between 35 and 50 years old with Graves' ophthalmopathy. This sequence joins TRBV6-1 and TRBJ1-5; D remains ambiguous. The sequencing sample was made of blood. The CDR3 DNA reads as TGTGCCAGCAGTGAAGGTGGCAGGCCAAATCAGCCCCAGCATTTT. Translated, it gives CASSEGGRPNQPQHF.